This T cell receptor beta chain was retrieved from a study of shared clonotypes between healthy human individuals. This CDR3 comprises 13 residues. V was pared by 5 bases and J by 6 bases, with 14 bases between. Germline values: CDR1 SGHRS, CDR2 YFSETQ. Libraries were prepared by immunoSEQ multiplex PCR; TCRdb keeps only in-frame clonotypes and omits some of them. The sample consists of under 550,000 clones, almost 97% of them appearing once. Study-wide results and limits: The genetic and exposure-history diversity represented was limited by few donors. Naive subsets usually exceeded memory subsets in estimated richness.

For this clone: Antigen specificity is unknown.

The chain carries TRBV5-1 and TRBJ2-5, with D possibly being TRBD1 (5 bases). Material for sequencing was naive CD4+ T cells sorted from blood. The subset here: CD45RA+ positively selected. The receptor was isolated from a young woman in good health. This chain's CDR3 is CASRSRAEKTQYF. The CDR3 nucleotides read TGCGCCAGCAGGTCCAGGGCGGAGAAGACCCAGTACTTC.